A single sample gave rise to the 32 T cell receptor beta chains below, sequenced in a study of OX40 agonist ivuxolimab in advanced cancers. To prepare the library, the immunoSEQ multiplex PCR assay was applied. Imported from immuneACCESS, the table was reduced by TCRdb to in-frame sequences with V and J called. These copies leave out some clones; in studies compared against another copy, an unresolved V gene accounts for under half, and the cause of the remainder is not known. This sample lists about 69,000 clones; roughly 89% were detected once. The ten largest account for 10% of the sample. The specimen was CD4+ or CD8+ T cells sorted from blood, collected in a trial of the OX40 agonist ivuxolimab. These receptors all come from an adult with an advanced solid tumor such as melanoma, head and neck, liver or kidney cancer.

The rearrangement uses TRBV7-2 and TRBJ2-7; D gene ambiguous. This CDR3 region has 15 residues. Germline-derived CDR1 and CDR2 are SGHTA and FQGNSA. V was cut by 0 bases and J by 3 bases, with 12 bases left in between. CDR3 DNA sequence: TGTGCCAGCAGCTTAGCTGCGACGAGAGTCTACGAGCAGTACTTC. This codes for CASSLAATRVYEQYF.

V is TRBV7-3 and J is TRBJ2-1, with D possibly being TRBD2 (6 bases). This CDR3 is 15 amino acids long. Germline CDR1 is SGHTA and CDR2 is FQGTGA. With 2 bases removed from V and 1 base from J, the gap between germline ends came to 9 bases. This chain's CDR3 is CASSLGGKSYNEQFF. The CDR3 region has the DNA TGTGCCAGCAGCTTAGGCGGGAAATCCTACAATGAGCAGTTCTTC.

This rearrangement joins TRBV9 to TRBJ2-3; D gene uncertain. Germline V lookup: CDR1 SGDLS, CDR2 YYNGEE. V was trimmed by 1 base and J by 5 bases, leaving 17 bases between them. This CDR3 is 16 amino acids long. CDR3 protein: CASSVLFVSGLDTQYF. CDR3 nucleotides: TGTGCCAGCAGCGTATTGTTCGTGAGTGGTTTAGATACGCAGTATTTT. Supplemented by reference TRBV9 and TRBJ2-3, the full variable domain reads DSGVTQTPKHLITATGQRVTLRCSPRSGDLSVYWYQQSLDQGLQFLIQYYNGEERAKGNILERFSAQQFPDLHSELNLSSLELGDSALYFCASSVLFVSGLDTQYFGPGTRLTVL.

The chain is built from TRBV6-5 and TRBJ1-4, with TRBD1 matching 8 bases. J was trimmed by 2 bases and V by 6 bases; bases with no gene match: 5. Per germline, CDR1 MNHEY and CDR2 SVGAGI. This CDR3 comprises 15 residues. This CDR3 reads CASRRGQVTNEKLFF. In nucleotides, the CDR3 is TGTGCCAGCAGGCGGGGACAGGTTACTAATGAAAAACTGTTTTTT.

The genes are TRBV9 and TRBJ2-1, with D unresolved. CDR3 length equals 14 residues. Germline loops: CDR1 SGDLS, CDR2 YYNGEE. Trimming took 4 bases from V and 4 from J, leaving 12 bases between them. CDR3 in DNA: TGTGCCAGCAGCATCCGTGGCAGTTACAATGAGCAGTTCTTC. It translates to CASSIRGSYNEQFF.

The rearrangement uses TRBV9 and TRBJ2-7; no clear D. V dropped 1 base and J dropped 6 bases, with 11 bases sitting between them. This CDR3 region has 13 residues. Germline-derived CDR1 and CDR2 are SGDLS and YYNGEE. CDR3 nucleotides: TGTGCCAGCAGCGTACTAACTTCTAGCGAGCAGTACTTC. Protein: CASSVLTSSEQYF.

V is TRBV28 and J is TRBJ2-4; D tentatively reads TRBD1 or TRBD2 (5 bases each). The germline gives CDR1 MDHEN, CDR2 SYDVKM. Trimming left V 3 bases short and J 9 bases short, with 9 bases between. This CDR3 spans 12 amino acids. For the CDR3, the DNA is TGTGCCAGCAGTTTCTGGGACGGCATTCAGTACTTC. This translates into CASSFWDGIQYF.

The chain carries TRBV11-3 and TRBJ2-2; D remains ambiguous. Trimming took off 5 bases at V and 3 bases at J, with 4 bases between the two ends. The CDR3 is made up of 12 amino acids. Germline values: CDR1 SGHNT, CDR2 YENEEA. CDR3: CASSPHTGELFF. CDR3 coding DNA: TGTGCCAGCAGCCCCCACACCGGGGAGCTGTTTTTT.

The chain links TRBV11-2 to TRBJ2-3; D is unresolved. Trimming stripped 0 bases from V and 2 bases from J, with 3 bases between. CDR1 is SGHAT and CDR2 is FQNNGV in the germline V gene. The CDR3 has 13 amino acids. CDR3 DNA: TGTGCCAGCAGCTTAGACACCACAGATACGCAGTATTTT. Its protein is CASSLDTTDTQYF.

The sample holds one count of this clone. The J gene is TRBJ2-1, the V gene TRBV27, with 10 bases fitting TRBD2. The V segment lost 5 bases and the J segment 6 bases; nucleotides outside the gene matches: 4. The CDR3 runs 14 residues. Germline CDR1 is MNHEY and CDR2 is SMNVEV (reference sequence). In DNA, the CDR3 is TGTGCCAGCAGTAGGAGACTAGCGGGCAATGAGCAGTTCTTC. Translation: CASSRRLAGNEQFF.

The chain joins TRBV9 to TRBJ1-2; 9 positions match TRBD1. Germline V lookup: CDR1 SGDLS, CDR2 YYNGEE. Trimming took 5 bases from V and 7 from J; bases not matched to a gene: 12. This CDR3 contains 15 residues. This CDR3 is CASRGPTGGFGGYTF. CDR3 in DNA: TGTGCCAGCAGGGGGCCGACAGGGGGTTTCGGTGGCTACACCTTC.

CDR3 loop: CASRGPGTEAFF. CDR3 DNA: TGTGCCAGCAGAGGACCCGGCACTGAAGCTTTCTTT. V is TRBV27 and J is TRBJ1-1; D is unclear. The CDR3 spans 12 residues. Trimming took 6 bases from V and 4 from J, leaving 9 bases between them. CDR1 and CDR2 from the germline V gene are MNHEY and SMNVEV (reference sequence).

In its sample, this clone ranks as medium-sized. Here the CDR3 DNA reads TGCGCCAGCAGCTTTTCAGGAGCCATGAACACTGAAGCTTTCTTT. Protein: CASSFSGAMNTEAFF. V usage is TRBV5-1 and J usage is TRBJ1-1; D remains unclear. CDR3 length equals 15 residues. Trimming removed 2 bases from V and 0 bases from J, with 11 bases in between. The germline V gene has CDR1 SGHRS and CDR2 YFSETQ.

V gene TRBV28 combines with J gene TRBJ1-1; D ambiguous. This CDR3 comprises 14 residues. Germline CDR1 is MDHEN and CDR2 is SYDVKM. V was cut by 3 bases and J by 9 bases, with 17 bases left in between. CDR3 sequence reads: CASSLREGPSKAFF. As DNA, the CDR3 is TGTGCCAGCAGTTTGAGGGAGGGTCCATCTAAAGCTTTCTTT.

The chain employs TRBV11-2 and TRBJ2-7; 10 nucleotides match TRBD2. The CDR3 length is 15 residues. Germline V gene data show CDR1 as SGHAT and CDR2 as FQNNGV. Trimming at V came to 4 bases and at J to 5 bases, leaving 8 bases not matched to a gene. This CDR3 is CASSSTGLATHEQYF. The CDR3 DNA is TGTGCCAGCAGCTCCACGGGACTAGCGACCCACGAGCAGTACTTC.

The rearrangement joins TRBV30 to TRBJ1-2, with 9 bases fitting TRBD1. V lost 2 bases to trimming and J lost 8 bases; unmatched junction nucleotides: 6. The CDR3 consists of 13 residues. Per germline, CDR1 GTSNPN and CDR2 SVGIG (reference sequence). The CDR3 is CAWSRDRVIGYTF. Written as DNA, the CDR3 is TGTGCCTGGAGTCGGGACAGGGTAATAGGCTACACCTTC.

This clone was seen more than once but under ten times. This rearrangement joins TRBV11-1 to TRBJ1-1; D might be TRBD1 (5 bases). CDR1 and CDR2 (germline): SGHAT, FQDESV (reference sequence). This CDR3 spans 13 amino acids. The V end lost 6 bases, the J end lost 1 base, and 9 bases lay between the germline ends. The CDR3 region is CASRLQENTEAFF. CDR3 sequence (DNA): TGTGCCAGCAGACTACAGGAGAACACTGAAGCTTTCTTT.

The V gene is TRBV7-3, the J gene TRBJ1-1; no clear D gene. The germline CDR1 and CDR2 sequences are SGHTA and FQGTGA. CDR3 length: 13 residues. Deletions cut 5 bases from V and 0 bases from J, with 7 bases between. CDR3 DNA: TGTGCCAGCAGCGATCGAATGAACACTGAAGCTTTCTTT. Amino acid sequence: CASSDRMNTEAFF.

This CDR3 reads CASSLLRDPRTDGYTF. DNA for the CDR3: TGTGCCAGCAGCTTACTCCGGGATCCCCGAACCGATGGCTACACCTTC. The rearrangement uses TRBV7-2 and TRBJ1-2; unclear D gene. This CDR3 comprises 16 residues. Trimming removed 2 bases at V and 6 bases at J, with 19 bases between. CDR1 and CDR2 from the germline V gene are SGHTA and FQGNSA.

A single count supports this clone. The V call is TRBV27, the J call TRBJ2-5; TRBD1 might be the D (6 bases). CDR3 length: 14 amino acids. Deletions cut 5 bases from V and 5 bases from J, with 15 bases between. Per the germline V gene, CDR1 is MNHEY and CDR2 is SMNVEV (reference sequence). The CDR3 DNA follows: TGTGCCAGCAGTATTCCAGGGGAATGGGAGACCCAGTACTTC. Translated, it gives CASSIPGEWETQYF.

On this clone: The sample holds other DNA sequences that translate to the same CDR3. The chain joins TRBV2 to TRBJ2-1; 7 positions match TRBD2. This CDR3 has 17 residues. Germline CDR1 is SNHLY and CDR2 is FYNNEI. Trimming removed 6 bases from V and 2 bases from J; junction bases left unmatched: 13. This chain's CDR3 is CASSPGLRTSAYNEQFF. Written as DNA, the CDR3 is TGTGCCAGCAGCCCAGGGCTACGGACTAGTGCCTACAATGAGCAGTTCTTC.

The chain links TRBV30 to TRBJ1-5, with TRBD1 identical over 8 bases. The CDR3 totals 12 residues. The germline V gene encodes CDR1 GTSNPN and CDR2 SVGIG (reference sequence). V lost 1 base and J lost 9; bases outside the gene matches: 2. Here the CDR3 reads CAWSGRGRPQHF. The CDR3 DNA follows: TGTGCCTGGAGTGGCAGGGGGCGGCCCCAGCATTTT.

This clone was seen more than once but under ten times. The J gene is TRBJ2-7, the V gene TRBV9; TRBD1 might be the D (6 bases). The CDR3 runs to 14 residues. Germline CDR1 is SGDLS and CDR2 is YYNGEE. The V and J ends lost 3 bases and 0 bases respectively, with 10 bases between them. DNA of the CDR3: TGTGCCAGCAGCGAACAGGGAACCTCCTACGAGCAGTACTTC. Protein: CASSEQGTSYEQYF.

The chain carries TRBV7-2 and TRBJ2-7, with D unclear. Germline V lookup: CDR1 SGHTA, CDR2 FQGNSA. The ends were cut back, 5 bases at V and 5 bases at J, with 10 bases in the middle. This CDR3 comprises 12 residues. The CDR3: CASSPFQNEQYF. In nucleotides, the CDR3 is TGTGCCAGCAGCCCTTTCCAGAACGAGCAGTACTTC.

The chain combines TRBV28 with TRBJ1-2, with D possibly TRBD1 on 5 matching bases. V dropped 3 bases and J dropped 1 base, with 9 bases sitting between them. The CDR3 length is 14 residues. Germline loops: CDR1 MDHEN, CDR2 SYDVKM. In DNA, the CDR3 is TGTGCCAGCAGTTTGGACACAAATAACTATGGCTACACCTTC. Translating it yields CASSLDTNNYGYTF.

The CDR3 region is CASPGGGTYEQYF. The CDR3 coding sequence is TGTGCCAGCCCCGGGGGAGGAACCTACGAGCAGTACTTC. The chain is built from TRBV6-4 and TRBJ2-7; TRBD2 might be the D (6 bases). The germline V gene encodes CDR1 MRHNA and CDR2 SNTAGT. V was cut by 8 bases and J by 2 bases, with 13 bases left in between. The CDR3 contains 13 residues.

In DNA form, the CDR3 reads TGTGCCTGGAGTCCCCGAAACGTCCTGACTTTC. Protein: CAWSPRNVLTF. The chain links TRBV30 to TRBJ2-6; D is undetermined. Between the trimmed V and J ends, which lost 2 bases and 10 bases, there was a span of 6 bases. Germline V lookup: CDR1 GTSNPN, CDR2 SVGIG (reference sequence). The CDR3 runs to 11 residues.

The chain uses TRBV6-1 and TRBJ1-3; D gene ambiguous. CDR1 MNHNS and CDR2 SASEGT come from the germline V gene. This CDR3 spans 15 amino acids. Trimming shortened V by 6 bases and J by 0 bases, and 12 bases separated the two germline ends. The CDR3, as DNA: TGTGCCAGCAGCTTAGGCGGGTTCTCTGGAAACACCATATATTTT. It is translated as CASSLGGFSGNTIYF.

The genes are TRBV7-3 and TRBJ2-3; 10 nucleotides agree with TRBD1. V lost 5 bases and J lost 8; bases outside the gene matches: 13. CDR1 is SGHTA and CDR2 is FQGTGA in the germline V gene. CDR3 size: 16 residues. CDR3 sequence: CASSPSGTGVRVTQYF. In DNA form, the CDR3 reads TGTGCCAGCAGCCCCAGCGGGACAGGGGTTCGAGTTACGCAGTATTTT.

The rearrangement uses TRBV7-6 and TRBJ1-3; no clear D gene. CDR1 and CDR2 (germline): SGHVS, FNYEAQ. This CDR3 has 14 residues. V was pared by 3 bases and J by 0 bases, with 6 bases between. The CDR3 nucleotides read TGTGCCAGCAGCTTTAGACCCTCTGGAAACACCATATATTTT. Its translation: CASSFRPSGNTIYF.

This chain links TRBV7-6 with TRBJ2-1, with 10 bases matching TRBD2. The J segment lost 2 bases and the V segment lost 4 bases, leaving 2 bases of the junction unmatched. This CDR3 spans 15 amino acids. The germline V gene has CDR1 SGHVS and CDR2 FNYEAQ. The chain's CDR3 is CASSSGTSAYNEQFF. The CDR3 DNA reads TGTGCCAGCAGCTCCGGGACTAGCGCCTACAATGAGCAGTTCTTC.

The CDR3 protein is CASSLRGAGANVLTF. The CDR3 nucleotides read TGTGCCAGCAGCCTACGGGGGGCTGGGGCCAACGTCCTGACTTTC. The V call is TRBV2, the J call TRBJ2-6, with 7 bases fitting TRBD2. Germline lookup yields CDR1 SNHLY and CDR2 FYNNEI. The ends lost 6 bases at V and 2 bases at J; junction bases unmatched: 4. There are 15 residues in the CDR3.